The following is a T cell receptor beta chain sequence with its context. This record comes from a study of blood T cell repertoires in COVID-19. This CDR3 has 17 residues. V lost 1 base and J 9 bases, leaving 22 bases between the germline ends. Germline CDR1 MGHRA, CDR2 YSYEKL. Using immunoSEQ multiplex PCR, the repertoire was profiled, and TCRdb retains in-frame clones only, with some absent. The sample lists hundreds of thousands of clones, approximately 86% occurring once. Source material: peripheral blood. The V and J genes are TRBV4-1 and TRBJ1-5; D is undetermined. The receptor comes from a human donor in a cohort sampled during active COVID-19. The CDR3 DNA reads TGCGCCAGCAGCCAAGCGTGGAGGGTGGGGAATTTAAGGCCCCAGCATTTT. Encoded protein: CASSQAWRVGNLRPQHF.